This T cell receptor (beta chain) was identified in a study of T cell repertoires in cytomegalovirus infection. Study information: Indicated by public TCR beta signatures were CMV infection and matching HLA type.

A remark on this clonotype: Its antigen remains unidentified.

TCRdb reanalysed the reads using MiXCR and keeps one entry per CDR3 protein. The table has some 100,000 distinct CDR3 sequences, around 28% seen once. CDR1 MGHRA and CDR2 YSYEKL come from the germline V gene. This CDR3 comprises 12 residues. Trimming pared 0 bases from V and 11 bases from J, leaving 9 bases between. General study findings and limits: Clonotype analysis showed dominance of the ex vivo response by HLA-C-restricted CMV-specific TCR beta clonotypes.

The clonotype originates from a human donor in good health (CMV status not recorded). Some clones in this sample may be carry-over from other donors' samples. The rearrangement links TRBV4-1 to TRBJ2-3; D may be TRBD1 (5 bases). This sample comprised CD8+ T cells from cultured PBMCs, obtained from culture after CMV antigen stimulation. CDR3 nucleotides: TGCGCCAGCAGCCAAGATTGGGGCGGGCAGTATTTT. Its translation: CASSQDWGGQYF.